This TCR beta chain was identified during a study of cytomegalovirus exposure and HLA in healthy donors. As to this clone: Its specificity is unknown.

Study-wide points: Immune exposure information comprised only CMV serostatus.

The PCR had 60 Vbeta and 13 Jbeta primers. Repertoires were generated with immunoSEQ multiplex PCR, while TCRdb's copy carries only in-frame clones and drops some. The sample lists about 160,000 clones, 75% to 80% seen once, with around 0.96% in the top ten. Participants comprised healthy donors of bone marrow. The specimen was PBMCs. This clonotype was sampled from a woman aged 50 to 60 in good health and CMV-seropositive.

CDR3 protein: CARTTGTVGDTQYF. In DNA, the CDR3 is TGTGCCAGAACTACAGGGACAGTGGGAGATACGCAGTATTTT. The V call is TRBV27, the J call TRBJ2-3; 7 bases match TRBD1. The CDR3 length is 14 residues. After removal of 9 bases from V and 5 bases from J, the junction contained 11 bases not matched to a gene. Germline CDR1 MNHEY, CDR2 SMNVEV (reference sequence).